These 14 T cell receptor beta chains were all obtained from the same sample, sequenced in a study of radiation and T cells in renal cell carcinoma. This table comes from immunoSEQ multiplex PCR, and its TCRdb copy is limited to in-frame clones, with some not included. In the table there are 130,000 or so clones, 70% to 90% of which are singletons. As to time point: baseline pretreatment blood. As for treatment: 15 Gy SBRT to primary tumor, nephrectomy 4 weeks later. Sequencing used blood, obtained from a patient whose treatment included radiotherapy and nephrectomy. The receptors come from a woman between 50 and 59 years old with renal cell carcinoma.

The V and J genes are TRBV15 and TRBJ2-2; no clear D. The CDR3 is 13 residues long. The germline V gene has CDR1 LNHNV and CDR2 YYDKDF (reference sequence). The germline V and J ends were trimmed by 1 base and 6 bases, with 6 bases remaining between them. CDR3 sequence reads: CATSRVEAGELFF. The CDR3 bases are TGTGCCACCAGCAGAGTAGAGGCCGGGGAGCTGTTTTTT.

The chain recombines TRBV5-1 with TRBJ1-2; D gene ambiguous. The CDR3 runs 14 residues. CDR1 and CDR2 from the germline V gene are SGHRS and YFSETQ. V gave up 3 bases and J gave up 0 bases, with 9 bases separating them. The CDR3 loop reads CASSSATTNYGYTF. The CDR3 coding sequence is TGCGCCAGCAGCTCTGCGACAACTAACTATGGCTACACCTTC.

This clone was seen a few times. The chain joins TRBV18 to TRBJ2-7, with no clear D. This CDR3 has 15 amino acids. Germline assignment: CDR1 KGHSH and CDR2 LQKENI. Trimming took off 3 bases at V and 0 bases at J, with 12 bases between the two ends. In DNA form, the CDR3 reads TGTGCCAGCTCACCTGACGCCCTAAGCTCCTACGAGCAGTACTTC. Its protein is CASSPDALSSYEQYF.

The V gene is TRBV29-1, the J gene TRBJ2-2, with a tentative D call TRBD2 (5 bases). The length of the CDR3 is 13 residues. Germline values: CDR1 SQVTM, CDR2 ANQGSEA. Trimming stripped 1 base from V and 5 bases from J, with 8 bases between. The CDR3 bases are TGCAGCGTTGAAGTCGGGGTTACCGGGGAGCTGTTTTTT. As protein: CSVEVGVTGELFF.

The J gene is TRBJ2-5, the V gene TRBV5-1, with 11 positions matching TRBD2. The trim removed 4 bases at V and 5 bases at J, leaving 10 bases unmatched. Germline loops: CDR1 SGHRS, CDR2 YFSETQ. The CDR3 runs to 16 residues. CDR3 loop: CASSPSLAGGRETQYF. The CDR3 region has the DNA TGCGCCAGCAGCCCCTCTCTAGCGGGGGGCCGCGAGACCCAGTACTTC.

J is TRBJ1-1 and V is TRBV4-3, with D unresolved. V was shortened by 4 bases and J by 1 base, with 13 bases between the two germline ends. In germline, CDR1 is LGHNA, CDR2 YSLEER. The length of the CDR3 is 15 residues. CDR3 nucleotides: TGCGCCAGCAGCCCGTTCGAAGGGCCGAACACTGAAGCTTTCTTT. Translated: CASSPFEGPNTEAFF.

The chain is built from TRBV10-1 and TRBJ2-1; 9 bases align to TRBD1. This CDR3 has 16 residues. The V gene's germline CDR1 is WNHNN and CDR2 SYGVQD (reference sequence). After removal of 5 bases from V and 9 bases from J, the junction contained 14 bases not matched to a gene. The CDR3 here is CASSPKGTGPRGEQFF. Written as DNA, the CDR3 is TGCGCCAGCAGTCCAAAGGGGACAGGGCCCAGGGGTGAGCAGTTCTTC.

This clone appeared once. This chain links TRBV30 with TRBJ2-6; perhaps TRBD1 as D (7 bases). Trimming left V 0 bases short and J 1 base short, with 13 bases between. This CDR3 spans 17 amino acids. Germline values: CDR1 GTSNPN, CDR2 SVGIG (reference sequence). CDR3 coding DNA: TGTGCCTGGAGTGTTGGGGGGACAGTTTCTGGGGCCAACGTCCTGACTTTC. It translates to CAWSVGGTVSGANVLTF. Combining the CDR3 with reference TRBV30 and TRBJ2-6 gives the whole variable domain SQTIHQWPATLVQPVGSPLSLECTVEGTSNPNLYWYRQAAGRGLQLLFYSVGIGQISSEVPQNLSASRPQDRQFILSSKKLLLSDSGFYLCAWSVGGTVSGANVLTFGAGSRLTVL.

By share of the sample, this clone is large. The J gene is TRBJ1-3, the V gene TRBV11-2, with D hard to call. This CDR3 contains 15 residues. V lost 5 bases to trimming and J lost 4 bases, with 15 bases between them. The germline V gene encodes CDR1 SGHAT and CDR2 FQNNGV. The CDR3 protein is CASSPGGSPGNTIYF. Here the CDR3 DNA reads TGTGCCAGCAGCCCTGGCGGTTCCCCCGGAAACACCATATATTTT.

V usage is TRBV7-2 and J usage is TRBJ2-2; a weak D match, TRBD2 (6 bases). The V gene lost 4 bases and the J gene lost 7 bases, with 16 bases spanning the gap. Germline CDR1 and CDR2: SGHTA and FQGNSA. This CDR3 is built from 15 residues. CDR3 sequence reads: CASSWDSSGGGELFF. The CDR3, as DNA: TGTGCCAGCAGCTGGGACTCGTCCGGAGGCGGGGAGCTGTTTTTT. Full variable domain (remainder filled in from reference TRBV7-2 and TRBJ2-2): GAGVSQSPSNKVTEKGKDVELRCDPISGHTALYWYRQSLGQGLEFLIYFQGNSAPDKSGLPSDRFSAERTGGSVSTLTIQRTQQEDSAVYLCASSWDSSGGGELFFGEGSRLTVL.

The chain recombines TRBV4-2 with TRBJ1-2, with 7 bases fitting TRBD1. CDR3 length: 17 residues. The V gene end was trimmed by 1 base and the J gene end by 3 bases; junction bases not matched to a gene: 11. From germline, CDR1 is LGHNA and CDR2 YNFKEQ. The CDR3 is CASSQAPYDGTDYGYTF. Written as DNA, the CDR3 is TGTGCCAGCAGCCAAGCCCCCTATGACGGGACAGACTATGGCTACACCTTC.

In its sample, this clone was seen a few times. The chain carries TRBV6-5 and TRBJ2-7; D gene unclear. This CDR3 contains 14 residues. V was shortened by 2 bases and J by 0 bases, with 8 bases between the two germline ends. In germline, CDR1 is MNHEY, CDR2 SVGAGI. CDR3 sequence: CASSYGLNSYEQYF. The CDR3, as DNA: TGTGCCAGCAGTTACGGGCTTAACTCCTACGAGCAGTACTTC.

This clone was counted once. V usage is TRBV6-6 and J usage is TRBJ2-7, with TRBD2 matching over 7 bases. The CDR3 is 15 residues long. The germline V gene has CDR1 MNHNY and CDR2 SVGAGI (reference sequence). The V segment lost 0 bases and the J segment 2 bases; nucleotides outside the gene matches: 4. Here the CDR3 reads CASSYSLASTYEQYF. CDR3 bases: TGTGCCAGCAGTTACTCACTAGCGAGCACCTACGAGCAGTACTTC.

The rearrangement uses TRBV6-1 and TRBJ2-6, with D possibly matching TRBD1 (5 bases). Trimming cost V 8 bases and J 4 bases, with 15 bases left between them. This CDR3 is 15 amino acids long. Germline lookup yields CDR1 MNHNS and CDR2 SASEGT. CDR3 residues: CASRSGGAGANVLTF. The CDR3 DNA reads as TGTGCCAGCCGATCGGGTGGGGCCGGGGCCAACGTCCTGACTTTC.